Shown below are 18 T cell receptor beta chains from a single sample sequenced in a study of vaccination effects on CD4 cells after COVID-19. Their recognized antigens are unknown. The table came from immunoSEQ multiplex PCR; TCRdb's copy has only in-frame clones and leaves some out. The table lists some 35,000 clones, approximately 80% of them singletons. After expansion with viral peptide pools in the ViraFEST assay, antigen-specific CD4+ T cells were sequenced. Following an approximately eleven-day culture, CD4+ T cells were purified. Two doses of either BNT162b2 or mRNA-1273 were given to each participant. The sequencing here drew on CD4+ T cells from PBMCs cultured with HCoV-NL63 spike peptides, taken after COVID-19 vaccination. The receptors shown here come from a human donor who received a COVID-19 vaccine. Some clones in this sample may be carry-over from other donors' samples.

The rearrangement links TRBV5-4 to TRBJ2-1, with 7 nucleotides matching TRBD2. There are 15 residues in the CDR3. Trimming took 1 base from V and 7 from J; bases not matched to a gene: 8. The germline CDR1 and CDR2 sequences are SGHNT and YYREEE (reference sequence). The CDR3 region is CASSLLGGRWNEQFF. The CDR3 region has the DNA TGTGCCAGCAGCTTGTTGGGAGGGAGGTGGAATGAGCAGTTCTTC.

The CDR3 sequence is CASSLWGTARQETQYF. The CDR3 DNA reads TGTGCCAGCAGCTTATGGGGGACAGCGAGACAAGAGACCCAGTACTTC. The genes are TRBV11-1 and TRBJ2-5; 7 nucleotides align to TRBD1. There are 16 residues in the CDR3. Germline-derived CDR1 and CDR2 are SGHAT and FQDESV (reference sequence). Trimming removed 2 bases from V and 2 bases from J; junction bases left unmatched: 8.

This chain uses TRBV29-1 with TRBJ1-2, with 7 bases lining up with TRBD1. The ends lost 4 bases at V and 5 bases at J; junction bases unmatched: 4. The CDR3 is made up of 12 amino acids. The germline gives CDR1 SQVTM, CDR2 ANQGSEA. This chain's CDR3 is CSVGDRSYGYTF. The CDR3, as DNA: TGCAGCGTTGGGGACAGAAGTTATGGCTACACCTTC. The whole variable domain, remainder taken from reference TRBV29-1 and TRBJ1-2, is SAVISQKPSRDICQRGTSLTIQCQVDSQVTMMFWYRQQPGQSLTLIATANQGSEATYESGFVIDKFPISRPNLTFSTLTVSNMSPEDSSIYLCSVGDRSYGYTFGSGTRLTVV.

The CDR3 DNA follows: TGTGCCAGCAGCGGGGCGACGGAGACCCAGTACTTC. Its protein product is CASSGATETQYF. The V call is TRBV9, the J call TRBJ2-5; D not resolved. CDR3 length equals 12 residues. V was clipped by 3 bases and J by 5 bases, with 8 bases between them. Germline V lookup: CDR1 SGDLS, CDR2 YYNGEE.

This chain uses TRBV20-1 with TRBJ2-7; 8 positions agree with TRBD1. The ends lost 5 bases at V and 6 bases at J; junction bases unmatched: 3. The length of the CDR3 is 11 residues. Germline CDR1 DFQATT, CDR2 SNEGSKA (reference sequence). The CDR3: CSAGGQGEQYV. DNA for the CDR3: TGCAGTGCTGGAGGACAGGGCGAGCAGTACGTC.

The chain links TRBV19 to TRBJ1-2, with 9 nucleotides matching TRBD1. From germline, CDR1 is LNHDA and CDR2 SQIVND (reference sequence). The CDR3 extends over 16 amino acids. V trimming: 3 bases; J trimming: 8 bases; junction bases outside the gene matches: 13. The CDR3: CASSMGYKGQGNGYTF. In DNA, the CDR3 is TGTGCCAGTAGTATGGGCTACAAGGGACAGGGTAACGGCTACACCTTC.

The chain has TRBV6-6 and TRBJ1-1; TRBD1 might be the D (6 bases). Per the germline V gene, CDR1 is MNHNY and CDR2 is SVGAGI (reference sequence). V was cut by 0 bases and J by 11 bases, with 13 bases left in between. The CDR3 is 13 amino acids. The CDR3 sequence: CASSYSWTADAFF. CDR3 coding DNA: TGTGCCAGCAGTTACTCTTGGACAGCCGACGCTTTCTTT.

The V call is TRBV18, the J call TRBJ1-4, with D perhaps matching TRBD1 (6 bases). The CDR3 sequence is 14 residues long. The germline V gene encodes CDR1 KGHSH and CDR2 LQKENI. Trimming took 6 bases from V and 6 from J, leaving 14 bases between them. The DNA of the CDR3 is TGTGCCAGCTCTCCGGCAGGGGAGGATGAAAAACTGTTTTTT. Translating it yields CASSPAGEDEKLFF.

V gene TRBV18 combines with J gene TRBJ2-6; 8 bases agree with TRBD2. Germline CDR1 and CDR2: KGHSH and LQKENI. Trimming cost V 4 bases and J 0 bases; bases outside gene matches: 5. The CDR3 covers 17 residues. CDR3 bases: TGTGCCAGCTCACAACCGGCGGGGGGCTCTGGGGCCAACGTCCTGACTTTC. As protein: CASSQPAGGSGANVLTF.

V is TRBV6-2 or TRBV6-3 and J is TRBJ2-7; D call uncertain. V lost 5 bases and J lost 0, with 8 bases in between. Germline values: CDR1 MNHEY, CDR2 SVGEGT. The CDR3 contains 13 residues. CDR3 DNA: TGTGCCAGCAGTAAACCGAGCTCCTACGAGCAGTACGTC. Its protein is CASSKPSSYEQYV.

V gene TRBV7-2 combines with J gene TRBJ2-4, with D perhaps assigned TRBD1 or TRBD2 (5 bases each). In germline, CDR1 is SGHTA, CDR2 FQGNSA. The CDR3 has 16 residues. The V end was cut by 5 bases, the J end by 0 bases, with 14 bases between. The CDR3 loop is CASSHAGGIAKNIQYF. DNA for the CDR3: TGTGCCAGCAGCCATGCTGGGGGTATAGCCAAAAACATTCAGTACTTC.

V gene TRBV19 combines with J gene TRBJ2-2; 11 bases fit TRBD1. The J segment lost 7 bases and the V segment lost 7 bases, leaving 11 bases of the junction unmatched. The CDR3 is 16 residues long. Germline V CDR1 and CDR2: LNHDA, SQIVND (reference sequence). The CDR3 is CASKRDRTGGHGELFF. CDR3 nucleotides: TGTGCCAGTAAGAGGGATCGGACAGGGGGCCACGGGGAGCTGTTTTTT. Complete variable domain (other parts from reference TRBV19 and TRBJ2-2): DGGITQSPKYLFRKEGQNVTLSCEQNLNHDAMYWYRQDPGQGLRLIYYSQIVNDFQKGDIAEGYSVSREKKESFPLTVTSAQKNPTAFYLCASKRDRTGGHGELFFGEGSRLTVL.

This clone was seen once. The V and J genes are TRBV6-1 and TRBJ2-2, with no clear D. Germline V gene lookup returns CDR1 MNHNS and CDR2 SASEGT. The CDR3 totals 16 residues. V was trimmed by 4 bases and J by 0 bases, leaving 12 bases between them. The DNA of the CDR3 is TGTGCCAGCAGTGCCGTGGGGAACACGAACACCGGGGAGCTGTTTTTT. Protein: CASSAVGNTNTGELFF.

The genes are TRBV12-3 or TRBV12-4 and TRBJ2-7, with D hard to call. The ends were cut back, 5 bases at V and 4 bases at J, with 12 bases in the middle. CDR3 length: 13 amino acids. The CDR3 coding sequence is TGTGCCAGCAGTCAAGGCGCTGGTTACGAGCAGTACGTC. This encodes CASSQGAGYEQYV.

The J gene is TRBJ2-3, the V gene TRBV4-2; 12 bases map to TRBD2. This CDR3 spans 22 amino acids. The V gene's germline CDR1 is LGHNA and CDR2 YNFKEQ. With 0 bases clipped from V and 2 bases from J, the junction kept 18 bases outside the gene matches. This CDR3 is CASSQDQASGLAGGPDTDTQYF. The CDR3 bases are TGTGCCAGCAGCCAAGATCAAGCGTCGGGGCTAGCGGGGGGGCCGGACACAGATACGCAGTATTTT.

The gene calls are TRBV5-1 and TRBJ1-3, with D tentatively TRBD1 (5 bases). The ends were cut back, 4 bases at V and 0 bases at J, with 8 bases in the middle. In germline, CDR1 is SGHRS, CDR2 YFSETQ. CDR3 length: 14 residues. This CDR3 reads CASSPTVSGNTIYF. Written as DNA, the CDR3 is TGCGCCAGCAGCCCGACAGTCTCTGGAAACACCATATATTTT.

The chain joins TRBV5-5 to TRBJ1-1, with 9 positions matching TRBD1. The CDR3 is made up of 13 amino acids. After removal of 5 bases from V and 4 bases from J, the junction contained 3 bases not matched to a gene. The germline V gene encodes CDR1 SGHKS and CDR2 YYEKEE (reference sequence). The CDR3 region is CASRGTGITEAFF. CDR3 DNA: TGTGCCAGCAGGGGGACAGGGATCACTGAAGCTTTCTTT.

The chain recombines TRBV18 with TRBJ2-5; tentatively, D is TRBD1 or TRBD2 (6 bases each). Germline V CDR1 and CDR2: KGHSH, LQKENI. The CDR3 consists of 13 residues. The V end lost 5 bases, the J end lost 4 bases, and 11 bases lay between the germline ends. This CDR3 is CASSLQGGETQYF. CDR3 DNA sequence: TGTGCCAGCTCATTACAGGGAGGAGAGACCCAGTACTTC.